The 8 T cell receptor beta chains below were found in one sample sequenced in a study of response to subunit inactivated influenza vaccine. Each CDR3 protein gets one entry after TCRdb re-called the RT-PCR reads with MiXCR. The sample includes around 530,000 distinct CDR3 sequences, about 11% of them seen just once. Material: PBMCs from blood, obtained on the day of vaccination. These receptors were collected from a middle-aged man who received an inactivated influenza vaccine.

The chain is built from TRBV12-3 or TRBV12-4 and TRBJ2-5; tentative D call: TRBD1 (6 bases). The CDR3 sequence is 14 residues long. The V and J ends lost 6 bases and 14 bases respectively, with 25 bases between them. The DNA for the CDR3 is TGTGCCAGCAGGCGGGCAGGGGCCTTGGAGACCCCCTACTTC. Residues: CASRRAGALETPYF.

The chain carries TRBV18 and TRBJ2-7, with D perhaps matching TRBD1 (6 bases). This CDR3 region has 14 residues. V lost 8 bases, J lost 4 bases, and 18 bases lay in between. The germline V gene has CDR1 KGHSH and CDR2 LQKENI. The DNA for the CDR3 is TGTGCCAGCACTGGGGCAGGGGAAGGTTACGAGCAGTACTTC. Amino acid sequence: CASTGAGEGYEQYF.

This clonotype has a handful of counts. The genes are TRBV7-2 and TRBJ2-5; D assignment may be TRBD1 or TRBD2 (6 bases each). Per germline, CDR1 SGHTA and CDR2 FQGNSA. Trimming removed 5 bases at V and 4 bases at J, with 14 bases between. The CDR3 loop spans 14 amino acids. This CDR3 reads CASSPGAGVETQYF. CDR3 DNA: TGTGCCAGCAGCCCGGGGGCAGGGGTAGAGACCCAGTACTTC.

CDR3 protein: CASSLGRRGGSSDTQYF. The CDR3 DNA is TGTGCCAGCAGCTTAGGGCGTCGGGGGGGCTCATCAGATACGCAGTATTTT. The chain links TRBV11-2 to TRBJ2-3; TRBD2 matches 8 bases. Trimming cost V 1 base and J 4 bases; bases outside gene matches: 10. Germline CDR1 is SGHAT and CDR2 is FQNNGV. This CDR3 has 17 residues.

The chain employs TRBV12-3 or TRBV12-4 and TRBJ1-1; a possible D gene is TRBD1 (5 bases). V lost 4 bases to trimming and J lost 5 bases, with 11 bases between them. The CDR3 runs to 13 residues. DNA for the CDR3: TGTGCCAGCAGTTCGGGGGTTCGGACTGAAGCTTTCTTT. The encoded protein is CASSSGVRTEAFF.

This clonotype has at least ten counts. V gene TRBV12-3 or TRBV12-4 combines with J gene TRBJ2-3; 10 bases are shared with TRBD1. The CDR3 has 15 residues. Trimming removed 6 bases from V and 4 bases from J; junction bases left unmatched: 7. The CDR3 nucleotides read TGTGCCAGCAGCCCCCGGGACAGGGGCCCAGATACGCAGTATTTT. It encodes CASSPRDRGPDTQYF.

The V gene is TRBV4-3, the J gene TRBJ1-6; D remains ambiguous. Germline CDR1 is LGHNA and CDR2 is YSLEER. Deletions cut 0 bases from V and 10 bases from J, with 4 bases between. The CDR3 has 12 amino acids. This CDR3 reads CASSQDGSPLHF. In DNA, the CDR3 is TGCGCCAGCAGCCAAGACGGATCACCCCTCCACTTT.

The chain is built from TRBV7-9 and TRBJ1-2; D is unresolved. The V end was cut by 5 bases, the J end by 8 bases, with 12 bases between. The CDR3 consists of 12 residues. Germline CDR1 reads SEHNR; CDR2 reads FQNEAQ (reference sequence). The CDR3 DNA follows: TGTGCCAGCAGCCAGTCCGGGTTAGGCTACACCTTC. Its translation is CASSQSGLGYTF.